This TCR beta chain was identified in a study of beta chain features in type 1 diabetes. Findings and limits, study-wide: Insertions were fewer and deletions more numerous at VDJ junctions in type 1 diabetes patients. Significant though moderate, a shortening of TCRB CDR3s appeared in all four CD4+ subsets of Type 1 diabetes patients.

Germline CDR1 and CDR2: MNHEY and SMNVEV (reference sequence). This CDR3 has 15 residues. V lost 6 bases, J lost 6 bases, and 10 bases stayed unmatched. cDNA synthesis used the whole RNA isolate, giving expressed TCRB sequences. The protocol was immunoSEQ multiplex PCR, while the TCRdb copy is restricted to in-frame clones and leaves out a portion. The sample shows some 240,000 clones, roughly 17% of them seen only once. The authors sorted CD4+ naive, central memory, regulatory and stem cell-like memory cells via CD45RO/CCR7/CD25/CD127/CD95/CD27. Purity above 98% was achieved in all sorted populations. On this clone: Its target is unknown.

This chain joins TRBV27 and TRBJ2-7; 11 nucleotides align to TRBD2. This clonotype originated in a man aged 25-45 years with type 1 diabetes. What was sequenced was naive CD4+ T cells from blood. This chain's CDR3 is CASSARLAGGSEQYF. The CDR3 DNA is TGTGCCAGCAGCGCCCGGCTAGCGGGAGGCTCCGAGCAGTACTTC.